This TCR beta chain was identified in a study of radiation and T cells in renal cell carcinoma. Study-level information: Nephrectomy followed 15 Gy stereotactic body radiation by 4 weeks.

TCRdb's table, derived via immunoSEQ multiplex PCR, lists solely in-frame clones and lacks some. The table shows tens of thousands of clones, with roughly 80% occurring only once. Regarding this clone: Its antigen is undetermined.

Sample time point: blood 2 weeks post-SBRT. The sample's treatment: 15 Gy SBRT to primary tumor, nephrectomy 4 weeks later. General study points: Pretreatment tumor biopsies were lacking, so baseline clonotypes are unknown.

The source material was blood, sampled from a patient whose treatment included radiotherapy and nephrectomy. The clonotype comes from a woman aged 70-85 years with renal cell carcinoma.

CDR3 sequence reads: CASSYGPSYEQYF. The CDR3 DNA follows: TGTGCCAGCAGTTACGGCCCGTCCTACGAGCAGTACTTC. The genes are TRBV6-6 and TRBJ2-7; no clear D gene. The germline gives CDR1 MNHNY, CDR2 SVGAGI (reference sequence). The CDR3 runs to 13 residues. The V end lost 2 bases, the J end lost 1 base, and 6 bases lay between the germline ends.